This is a list of T cell receptor beta chains from one sample in a study of blood T cells in healthy people across ages. MiXCR was run by TCRdb on the 5' RACE reads, yielding one entry per CDR3 protein. The sample has around 1,700,000 distinct CDR3 sequences, 28% seen once. Sequencing input: blood. Source of these receptors: a woman aged 30 to 39 in good health. The CDR3 runs from the conserved cysteine through the conserved F or W. The D gene is left open where the match is weak. Only part of the rows carry a size: once, few, many, or a class if the clone is expanded.

j_gene | v_gene | abundance | d_gene | CDR3nt | CDR3aa
TRBJ2-3 | TRBV3-1 | few | TRBD2 | TGTGCCAGCAGCCAAGATCGACTAGCAAGCACAGATACGCAGTATTTT | CASSQDRLASTDTQYF
TRBJ2-7 | TRBV29-1 | many | NA | TGCAGCGTTGAAGATGGCGGCTCCTACGAGCAGTACTTC | CSVEDGGSYEQYF
TRBJ2-7 | TRBV20-1 | NA | TRBD1 | TGCAGTGCTAGGGGACAGTACTCCTACGAGCAGTACTTC | CSARGQYSYEQYF
TRBJ1-1 | TRBV5-1 | NA | TRBD1 | TGCGCCAGCAGCTCATGGGGGGGACAGAATTTTGATGGAGCTTTCTTT | CASSSWGGQNFDGAFF
TRBJ2-7 | TRBV7-2 | many | TRBD2 | TGTGCCAGCAGCTTTAGGCGGGAGGGAAACTTTGAGCAGTACTTC | CASSFRREGNFEQYF
TRBJ1-4 | TRBV7-9 | NA | TRBD1 | TGTGCCAGCAGCTTAACGCAGGGGGCAAATGAAAAACGGTTTTTT | CASSLTQGANEKRFF
TRBJ2-7 | TRBV20-1 | NA | NA | TGCAGTGCTCCCACGACACATAACTACGAGCAGTACTTC | CSAPTTHNYEQYF
TRBJ2-5 | TRBV5-5 | few | TRBD2 | TGTGCCAGCAGCCTCATTAGCGGGAGCCAAGAGACCCAGTACTTC | CASSLISGSQETQYF
TRBJ2-7 | TRBV5-1 | NA | NA | TGCGCCAGCAGCTTGAGGTCTACCCAAGTAGAGCAGTACTTC | CASSLRSTQVEQYF
TRBJ1-1 | TRBV11-1 | NA | TRBD1 | TGTGCCAGCAGCTTGACAGACAGGGCGGAAGCTTTCTTT | CASSLTDRAEAFF
TRBJ1-5 | TRBV6-5 | NA | NA | TGTGCCAGCAGTTACGGGGGGGCCCAGCATTTT | CASSYGGAQHF
TRBJ2-1 | TRBV28 | NA | NA | TGTGCCAGCATGTCTGGCGGGGAGACAGATCAGTTCTTC | CASMSGGETDQFF
TRBJ2-7 | TRBV5-1 | many | NA | TGCGCCAGCAGACGGAGGGTTACGAGCTCCTACGAGCAGTACTTC | CASRRRVTSSYEQYF
TRBJ2-7 | TRBV29-1 | many | NA | TGCAGCGCCGTGGGACACTCCGTCTACGAGCAGTACTTC | CSAVGHSVYEQYF
TRBJ2-3 | TRBV5-1 | NA | NA | TGCGCCAGCAGCCCTACTCCTAGCACAGATACGCAGTATTTT | CASSPTPSTDTQYF
TRBJ1-1 | TRBV27 | NA | TRBD1 | TGTGCCAGCAGAAGTGGGACAGCGAACACTGAAGCTTTCTTT | CASRSGTANTEAFF
TRBJ2-1 | TRBV20-1 | NA | TRBD2 | TGCAGTGCTAGAGAGGGCGGGGGGGCCTCCTACAATGAGCAGTTCTTC | CSAREGGGASYNEQFF
TRBJ2-1 | TRBV28 | NA | TRBD1 | TGTGCCAGCAGTGCAGACAGGGGTGAGCAGTTCTTC | CASSADRGEQFF
TRBJ2-1 | TRBV20-1 | few | TRBD2 | TGCAGTGCTAGACCCCCTAGCGGGAGTTCCTACAATGAGCAGTTCTTC | CSARPPSGSSYNEQFF
TRBJ1-1 | TRBV5-1 | few | NA | TGCGCCAGCAGCTTGGTATACAGCTATAACACTGAAGCTTTCTTT | CASSLVYSYNTEAFF
TRBJ1-2 | TRBV20-1 | few | NA | TGCAGTGCTGAAGATCTCAACTATGGCTACACCTTC | CSAEDLNYGYTF
TRBJ1-6 | TRBV20-1 | NA | NA | TGCAGTGCGGCGCTCAGGGTACTAAATTCACCCCTCCACTTT | CSAALRVLNSPLHF
TRBJ2-3 | TRBV11-2 | NA | TRBD2 | TGTGCCAGCAGCTCGTTACTAGCGGGAGGGCCAGCAGATACGCAGTATTTT | CASSSLLAGGPADTQYF
TRBJ2-1 | TRBV24-1 | NA | TRBD1 | TGTGCCACCAAGTTGTCTGCAGGGGGCAATGAGCAGTTCTTC | CATKLSAGGNEQFF
TRBJ2-1 | TRBV7-9 | once | NA | TGTGCCAGCAGCTTAGCAGGTCGGGCTACCAATGAGCAGTTCTTC | CASSLAGRATNEQFF
TRBJ2-3 | TRBV29-1 | many | NA | TGCAGCGCTGAAGCCTTTTCAGATACGCAGTATTTT | CSAEAFSDTQYF
TRBJ2-7 | TRBV7-9 | NA | NA | TGTGCCAGCAGCTTCATCTCTTCGGGAGACTACGAGCAGTACTTC | CASSFISSGDYEQYF
TRBJ2-2 | TRBV5-1 | NA | TRBD2 | TGCGCCAGCAGCTTGTTGTACGGCAGGGAGGGAACCGGGGAGCTGTTTTTT | CASSLLYGREGTGELFF
TRBJ1-5 | TRBV5-5 | few | NA | TGTGCCAGCAGCTTGGGAGGGTTGGACAATCAGCCCCAGCATTTT | CASSLGGLDNQPQHF
TRBJ2-3 | TRBV28 | NA | NA | TGTGCCAGCCTCAGGGAATCGGATACGCAGTATTTT | CASLRESDTQYF
TRBJ1-1 | TRBV14 | NA | NA | TGTGCCAGCAGCCCGACAGGATTCACTGAAGCTTTCTTT | CASSPTGFTEAFF
TRBJ2-1 | TRBV19 | NA | NA | TGTGCCAGTAGTACTGGGAGTTGGCGCAATGAGCAGTTCTTC | CASSTGSWRNEQFF
TRBJ2-6 | TRBV20-1 | many | NA | TGCAGTGCCATCAACCGGGGAGTCCTGACTTTC | CSAINRGVLTF
TRBJ2-1 | TRBV10-3 | few | TRBD2 | TGTGCCATCACGGGGGGGGCGTACAATGAGCAGTTCTTC | CAITGGAYNEQFF
TRBJ2-5 | TRBV6-6 | many | NA | TGTGCCAGTAGCGAGGGGACCCAAGAGACCCAGTACTTC | CASSEGTQETQYF
TRBJ1-1 | TRBV5-1 | NA | NA | TGCGCCAGCAGCTTGGCCGTCGGTGGGGGCCGCCTCACTGAAGCTTTCTTT | CASSLAVGGGRLTEAFF
TRBJ2-7 | TRBV14 | NA | NA | TGTGCCAGCAGCCTGTTTTTTAGGGACGAGCAGTACTTC | CASSLFFRDEQYF
TRBJ2-3 | TRBV6-5 | NA | TRBD2 | TGTGCCAGCAGTACCGGACTAGTGGGATTGAAGCAGTATTTT | CASSTGLVGLKQYF
TRBJ2-1 | TRBV20-1 | many | NA | TGCAGCTCCCGGGGCGGATACAATGAGCAGTTCTTC | CSSRGGYNEQFF
TRBJ2-7 | TRBV7-2 | many | NA | TGTGCCAGCAGCCAGGGGGGGCTAGGATTCTTGAACGAGCAGTACTTC | CASSQGGLGFLNEQYF
TRBJ2-5 | TRBV20-1 | few | NA | TGCAGTGCTAGACCGACTAGTATGGAGACCCAGTACTTC | CSARPTSMETQYF
TRBJ1-5 | TRBV12-3/TRBV12-4 | NA | NA | TGTGCCAGCAGGGGCTCCGGGGCCGGTCAGCCCCAGCATTTT | CASRGSGAGQPQHF
TRBJ1-2 | TRBV6-2/TRBV6-3 | NA | NA | TGTGCCAGCAGTTACTGGGGACCGCAAGAACCTTCGCCTGGCTACACCTTC | CASSYWGPQEPSPGYTF
TRBJ2-3 | TRBV9 | once | TRBD2 | TGTGCCAGCAGCGGCGGGGGGCAGATTGTCACAGATACGCAGTATTTT | CASSGGGQIVTDTQYF
TRBJ2-5 | TRBV7-9 | NA | NA | TGTGCCAGCAGCTTAGTTGTCCAGGCCGAAGAGACCCAGTACTTC | CASSLVVQAEETQYF
TRBJ2-7 | TRBV9 | NA | NA | TGTGCCAGCAGCGTGTATGGTTCGGGTTACGAGCAGTACTTC | CASSVYGSGYEQYF
TRBJ2-1 | TRBV5-1 | NA | NA | TGCGCCAGCAGCTCTGCAGGGTTATCGCTTAATGAGCAGTTCTTC | CASSSAGLSLNEQFF
TRBJ2-7 | TRBV12-3/TRBV12-4 | NA | NA | TGTGCCAGCAGTCGAGGTCGGGGGATCTCCGACGAGCAGTACTTC | CASSRGRGISDEQYF
TRBJ2-5 | TRBV3-1 | NA | TRBD2 | TGTGCCAGCAGCCCCTTTCGACTAGCGGGAAAAGAGACCCAGTACTTC | CASSPFRLAGKETQYF
TRBJ2-5 | TRBV10-3 | NA | TRBD1 | TGTACCATCAGTGGGAAAGGGACAGCCCAAGAGACCCAGTACTTC | CTISGKGTAQETQYF
TRBJ1-2 | TRBV12-3/TRBV12-4 | few | NA | TGTGCCAGCAGCCCCAGTCCCGGGTTAGGTAACTATGGCTACACCTTC | CASSPSPGLGNYGYTF
TRBJ1-5 | TRBV28 | NA | NA | TGTGCCAGCAGTTTTTTCGGACGTCCCCAAGATCAGCCCCAGCATTTT | CASSFFGRPQDQPQHF
TRBJ2-2 | TRBV6-1 | many | NA | TGTGCCAGCATGGGCCCTGTCACCGGGGAGCTGTTTTTT | CASMGPVTGELFF
TRBJ2-1 | TRBV2 | once | TRBD2 | TGTGCCAGCAGTGAGAGCGGGAGGGCCAATGAGCAGTTCTTC | CASSESGRANEQFF